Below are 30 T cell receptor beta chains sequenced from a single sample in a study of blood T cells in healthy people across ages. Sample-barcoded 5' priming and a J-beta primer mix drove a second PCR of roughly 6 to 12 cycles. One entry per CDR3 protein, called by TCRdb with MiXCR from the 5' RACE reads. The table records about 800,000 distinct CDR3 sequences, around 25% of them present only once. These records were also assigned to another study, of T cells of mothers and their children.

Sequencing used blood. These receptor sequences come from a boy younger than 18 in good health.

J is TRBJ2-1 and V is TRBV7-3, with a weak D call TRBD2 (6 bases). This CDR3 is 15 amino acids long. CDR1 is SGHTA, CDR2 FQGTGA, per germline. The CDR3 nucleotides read TGTACCAACAGCCTCCAAGCGGGTTCCTACAATGAGCAGTTCTTC. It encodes CTNSLQAGSYNEQFF.

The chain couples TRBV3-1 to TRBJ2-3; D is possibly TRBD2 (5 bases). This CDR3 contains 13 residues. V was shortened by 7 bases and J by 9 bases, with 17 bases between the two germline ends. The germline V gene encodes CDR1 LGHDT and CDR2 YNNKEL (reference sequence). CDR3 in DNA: TGTGCCAGCACCCTAACGGGGTTGGGAACGCAGTATTTT. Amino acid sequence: CASTLTGLGTQYF.

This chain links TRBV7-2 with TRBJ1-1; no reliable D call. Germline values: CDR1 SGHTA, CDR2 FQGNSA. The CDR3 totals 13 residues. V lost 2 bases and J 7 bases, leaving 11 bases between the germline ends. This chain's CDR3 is CASSLMAQDEAFF. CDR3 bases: TGTGCCAGCAGCTTAATGGCTCAGGATGAAGCTTTCTTT.

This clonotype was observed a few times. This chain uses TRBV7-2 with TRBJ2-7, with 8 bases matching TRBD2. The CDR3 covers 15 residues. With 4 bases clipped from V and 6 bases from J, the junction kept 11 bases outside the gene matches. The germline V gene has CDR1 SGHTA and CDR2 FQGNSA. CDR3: CASSSYGTGGFEQYF. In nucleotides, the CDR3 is TGTGCCAGCAGCTCCTACGGAACGGGAGGGTTCGAGCAGTACTTC.

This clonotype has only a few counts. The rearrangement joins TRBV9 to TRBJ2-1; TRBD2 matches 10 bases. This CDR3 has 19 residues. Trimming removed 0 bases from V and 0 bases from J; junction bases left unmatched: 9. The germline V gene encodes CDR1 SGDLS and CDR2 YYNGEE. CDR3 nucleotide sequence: TGTGCCAGCAGCGTAGCGGGGCTAGCGGGGGCTAGCTCCTACAATGAGCAGTTCTTC. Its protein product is CASSVAGLAGASSYNEQFF.

The CDR3 nucleotides are TGTGCCAGCAGATCCGTGGGTAGCGGGAACACCGGGGAGCTGTTTTTT. It codes for CASRSVGSGNTGELFF. The chain couples TRBV6-2 or TRBV6-3 to TRBJ2-2, with D possibly being TRBD2 (6 bases). Germline CDR1 and CDR2: MNHEY and SVGEGT. The ends were cut back, 6 bases at V and 1 base at J, with 15 bases in the middle. CDR3 length equals 16 residues.

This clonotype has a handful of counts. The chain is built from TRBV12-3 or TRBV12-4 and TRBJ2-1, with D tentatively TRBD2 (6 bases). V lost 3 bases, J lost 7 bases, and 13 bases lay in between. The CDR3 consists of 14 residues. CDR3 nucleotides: TGTGCCAGCAGTTTCCTAGGGACTTTTAATGAGCAGTTCTTC. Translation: CASSFLGTFNEQFF.

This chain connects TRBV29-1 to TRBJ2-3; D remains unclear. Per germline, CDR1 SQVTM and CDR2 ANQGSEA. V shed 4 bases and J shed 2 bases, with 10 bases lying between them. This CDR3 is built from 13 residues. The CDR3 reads CSVVEVDTDTQYF. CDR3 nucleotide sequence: TGCAGCGTTGTAGAGGTGGACACAGATACGCAGTATTTT.

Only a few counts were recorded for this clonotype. CDR3 sequence: CASSTRRLIPEQYF. CDR3 in DNA: TGTGCCAGCAGCACCAGGCGATTGATCCCCGAGCAGTACTTC. The gene calls are TRBV21-1 and TRBJ2-5. The end of the DNA aligns better with TRBJ2-7, so the J call may be wrong. TRBV21-1 represents a pseudogene. The CDR3 is 14 residues long.

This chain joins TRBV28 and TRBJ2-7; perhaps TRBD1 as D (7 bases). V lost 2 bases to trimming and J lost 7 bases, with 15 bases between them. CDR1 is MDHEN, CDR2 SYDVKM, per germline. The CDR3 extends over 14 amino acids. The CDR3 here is CASSLPGGSGEQYF. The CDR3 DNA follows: TGTGCCAGCAGTTTACCAGGGGGGTCTGGGGAGCAGTACTTC.

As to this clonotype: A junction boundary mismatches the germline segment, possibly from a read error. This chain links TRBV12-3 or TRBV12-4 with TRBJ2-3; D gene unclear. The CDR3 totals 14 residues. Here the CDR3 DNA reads TGTGCCAGCAGTCCAATAATGAGCACAGATATGCAGTATTTT. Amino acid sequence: CASSPIMSTDMQYF.

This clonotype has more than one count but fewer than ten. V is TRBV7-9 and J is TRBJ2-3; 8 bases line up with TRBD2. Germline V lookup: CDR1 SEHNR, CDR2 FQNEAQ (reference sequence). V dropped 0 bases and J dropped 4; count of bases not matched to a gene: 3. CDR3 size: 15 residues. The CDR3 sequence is CASSLARGGADTQYF. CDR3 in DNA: TGTGCCAGCAGCTTAGCTCGGGGGGGCGCAGATACGCAGTATTTT.

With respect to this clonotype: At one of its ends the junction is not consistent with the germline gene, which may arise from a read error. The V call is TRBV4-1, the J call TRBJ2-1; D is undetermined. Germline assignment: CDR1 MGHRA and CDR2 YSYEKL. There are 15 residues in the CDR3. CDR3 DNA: TGCGCCGGCAGCCAAGATCCAAGCACCTACAATGAGCAGTTCTTC. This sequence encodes CAGSQDPSTYNEQFF.

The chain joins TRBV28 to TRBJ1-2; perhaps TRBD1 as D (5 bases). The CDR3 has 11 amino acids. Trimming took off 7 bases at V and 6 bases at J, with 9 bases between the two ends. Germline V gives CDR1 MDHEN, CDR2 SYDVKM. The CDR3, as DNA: TGTGCCAGCACAGGGATGGATGGCTACACCTTC. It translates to CASTGMDGYTF.

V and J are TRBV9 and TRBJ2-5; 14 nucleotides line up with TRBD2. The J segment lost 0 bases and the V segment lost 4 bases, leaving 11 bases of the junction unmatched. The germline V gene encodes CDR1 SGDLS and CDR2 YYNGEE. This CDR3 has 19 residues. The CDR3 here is CASSPGTSGGDWYQETQYF. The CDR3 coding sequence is TGTGCCAGCAGCCCCGGGACTAGCGGGGGAGATTGGTACCAAGAGACCCAGTACTTC.

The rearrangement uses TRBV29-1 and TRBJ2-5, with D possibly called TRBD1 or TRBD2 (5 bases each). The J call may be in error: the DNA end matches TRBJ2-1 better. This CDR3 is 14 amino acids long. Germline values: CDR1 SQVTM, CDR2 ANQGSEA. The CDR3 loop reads CSVGRGDQTNEQFF. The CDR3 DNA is TGCAGCGTTGGCCGAGGGGACCAAACTAATGAGCAGTTCTTC.

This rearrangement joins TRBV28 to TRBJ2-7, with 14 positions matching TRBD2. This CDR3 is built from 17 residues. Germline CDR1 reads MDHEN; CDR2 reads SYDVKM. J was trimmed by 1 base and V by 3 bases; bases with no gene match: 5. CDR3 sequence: CASSFSGLAGGSYEQYF. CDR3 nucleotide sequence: TGTGCCAGCAGTTTTTCCGGACTAGCGGGGGGTTCCTACGAGCAGTACTTC.

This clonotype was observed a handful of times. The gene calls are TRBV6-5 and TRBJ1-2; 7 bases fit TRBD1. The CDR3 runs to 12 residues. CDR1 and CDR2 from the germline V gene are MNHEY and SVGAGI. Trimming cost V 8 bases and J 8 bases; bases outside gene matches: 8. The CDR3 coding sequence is TGTGCCAGCGGGCGGACAGGAAGCGGCTACACCTTC. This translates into CASGRTGSGYTF.

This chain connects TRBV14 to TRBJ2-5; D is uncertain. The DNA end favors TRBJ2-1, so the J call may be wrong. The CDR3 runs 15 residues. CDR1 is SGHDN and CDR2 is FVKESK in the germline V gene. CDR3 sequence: CASSPRSTVPNEQFF. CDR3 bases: TGTGCCAGCAGCCCCCGGTCCACCGTCCCCAATGAGCAGTTCTTC.

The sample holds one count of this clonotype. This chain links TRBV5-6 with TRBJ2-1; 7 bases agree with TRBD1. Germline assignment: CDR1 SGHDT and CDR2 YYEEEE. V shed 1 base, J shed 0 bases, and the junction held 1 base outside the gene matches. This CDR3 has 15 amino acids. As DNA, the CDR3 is TGTGCCAGCAGCTTGCAGGGGGACTCCTACAATGAGCAGTTCTTC. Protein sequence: CASSLQGDSYNEQFF. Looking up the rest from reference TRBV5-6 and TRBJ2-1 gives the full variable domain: DAGVTQSPTHLIKTRGQQVTLRCSPKSGHDTVSWYQQALGQGPQFIFQYYEEEERQRGNFPDRFSGHQFPNYSSELNVNALLLGDSALYLCASSLQGDSYNEQFFGPGTRLTVL.

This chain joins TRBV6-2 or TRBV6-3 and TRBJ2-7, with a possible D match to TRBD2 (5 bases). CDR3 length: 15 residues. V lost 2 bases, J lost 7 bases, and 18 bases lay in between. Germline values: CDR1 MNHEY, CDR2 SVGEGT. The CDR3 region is CASSYPLERTGEQYF. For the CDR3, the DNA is TGTGCCAGCAGTTACCCCTTGGAGAGGACGGGGGAGCAGTACTTC.

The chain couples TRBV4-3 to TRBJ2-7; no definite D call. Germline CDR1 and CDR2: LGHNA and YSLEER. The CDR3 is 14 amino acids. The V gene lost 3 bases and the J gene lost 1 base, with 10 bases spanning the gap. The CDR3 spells CASSQAAESYEQYF. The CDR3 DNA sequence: TGCGCCAGCAGCCAGGCCGCCGAATCCTACGAGCAGTACTTC.

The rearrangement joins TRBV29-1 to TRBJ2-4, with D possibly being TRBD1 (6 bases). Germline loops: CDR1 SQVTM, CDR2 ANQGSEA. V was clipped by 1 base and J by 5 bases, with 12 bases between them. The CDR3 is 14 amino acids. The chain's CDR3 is CSVEGGQGQNIQYF. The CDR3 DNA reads TGCAGCGTTGAAGGAGGCCAGGGGCAAAACATTCAGTACTTC. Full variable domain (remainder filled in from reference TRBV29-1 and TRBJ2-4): SAVISQKPSRDICQRGTSLTIQCQVDSQVTMMFWYRQQPGQSLTLIATANQGSEATYESGFVIDKFPISRPNLTFSTLTVSNMSPEDSSIYLCSVEGGQGQNIQYFGAGTRLSVL.

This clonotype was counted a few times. The chain's CDR3 is CASSFTTGASYEQYF. Written as DNA, the CDR3 is TGTGCCAGCAGCTTTACGACAGGGGCGTCCTACGAGCAGTACTTC. The chain joins TRBV7-8 to TRBJ2-7; TRBD1 agrees at 8 bases. Per the germline V gene, CDR1 is SGHVS and CDR2 is FQNEAQ. V shed 3 bases, J shed 1 base, and the junction held 5 bases outside the gene matches. The CDR3 length is 15 residues. Filled out from reference TRBV7-8 and TRBJ2-7, the complete variable domain reads GAGVSQSPRYKVAKRGQDVALRCDPISGHVSLFWYQQALGQGPEFLTYFQNEAQLDKSGLPSDRFFAERPEGSVSTLKIQRTQQEDSAVYLCASSFTTGASYEQYFGPGTRLTVT.

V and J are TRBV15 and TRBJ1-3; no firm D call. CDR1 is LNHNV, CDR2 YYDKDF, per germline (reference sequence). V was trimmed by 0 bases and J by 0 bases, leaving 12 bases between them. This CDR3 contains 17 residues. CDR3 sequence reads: CATSRDRATNSGNTIYF. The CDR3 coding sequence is TGTGCCACCAGCAGAGATCGGGCCACCAACTCTGGAAACACCATATATTTT. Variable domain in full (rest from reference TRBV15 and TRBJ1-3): DAMVIQNPRYQVTQFGKPVTLSCSQTLNHNVMYWYQQKSSQAPKLLFHYYDKDFNNEADTPDNFQSRRPNTSFCFLDIRSPGLGDTAMYLCATSRDRATNSGNTIYFGEGSWLTVV.

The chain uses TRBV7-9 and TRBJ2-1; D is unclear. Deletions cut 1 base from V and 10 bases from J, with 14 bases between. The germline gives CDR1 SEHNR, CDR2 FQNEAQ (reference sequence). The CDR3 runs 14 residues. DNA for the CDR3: TGTGCCAGCAGCTTAGGTCCTCTAGTCCAGGAGCAGTTCTTC. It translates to CASSLGPLVQEQFF.

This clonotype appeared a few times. This chain's CDR3 is CSVVGDRQYNEQFF. The CDR3 coding sequence is TGCAGCGTTGTTGGGGACAGGCAATACAATGAGCAGTTCTTC. The V gene is TRBV29-1, the J gene TRBJ2-5, with 8 bases lining up with TRBD1. The closer fit of TRBJ2-1 to the DNA end suggests the J call may be wrong. CDR1 SQVTM and CDR2 ANQGSEA come from the germline V gene. This CDR3 comprises 14 residues.

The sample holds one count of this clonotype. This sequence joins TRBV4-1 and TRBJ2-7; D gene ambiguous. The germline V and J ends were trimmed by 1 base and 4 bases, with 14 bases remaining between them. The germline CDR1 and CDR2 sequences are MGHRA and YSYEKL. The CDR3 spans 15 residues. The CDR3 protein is CASSQVSLRGYEQYF. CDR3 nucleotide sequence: TGCGCCAGCAGCCAAGTGAGCCTCCGTGGGTACGAGCAGTACTTC.

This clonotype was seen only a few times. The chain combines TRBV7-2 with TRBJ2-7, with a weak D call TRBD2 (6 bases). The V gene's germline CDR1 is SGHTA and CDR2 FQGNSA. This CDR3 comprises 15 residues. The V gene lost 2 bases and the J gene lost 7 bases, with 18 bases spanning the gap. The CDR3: CASSLQGFGGVEQYF. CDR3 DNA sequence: TGTGCCAGCAGCTTACAGGGATTTGGAGGGGTAGAGCAGTACTTC.

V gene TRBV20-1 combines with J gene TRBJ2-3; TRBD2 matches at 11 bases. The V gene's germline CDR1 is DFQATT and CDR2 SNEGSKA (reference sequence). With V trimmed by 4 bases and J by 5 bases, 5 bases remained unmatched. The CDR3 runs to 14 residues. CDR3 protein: CSAKIGTSGDTQYF. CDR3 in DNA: TGCAGTGCTAAGATCGGGACTAGCGGAGATACGCAGTATTTT.